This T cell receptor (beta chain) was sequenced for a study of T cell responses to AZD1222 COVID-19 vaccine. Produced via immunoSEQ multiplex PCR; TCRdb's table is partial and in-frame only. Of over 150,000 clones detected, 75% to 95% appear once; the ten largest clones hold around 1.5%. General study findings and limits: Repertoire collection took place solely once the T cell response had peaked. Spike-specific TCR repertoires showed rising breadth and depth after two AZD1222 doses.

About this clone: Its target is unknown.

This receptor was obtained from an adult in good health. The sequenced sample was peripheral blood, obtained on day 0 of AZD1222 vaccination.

The CDR3 is CASSLTPGAYNEQFF. The CDR3 region has the DNA TGTGCCAGCAGCTTAACCCCTGGGGCCTACAATGAGCAGTTCTTC. The chain has TRBV7-3 and TRBJ2-1; D is unresolved. The CDR3 sequence is 15 residues long. Germline V gene sequence: CDR1 SGHTA, CDR2 FQGTGA. V lost 0 bases, J lost 2 bases, and 8 bases lay in between.